This entry is about one T cell receptor (beta chain). Its antigen is unidentified. This specimen comes from a study of cytotoxic CD8 clonotypes in ibrutinib-treated CLL. Findings and caveats of the study: Clonality went up at ibrutinib response and then declined back toward baseline at progression.

Measured with immunoSEQ multiplex PCR; TCRdb has only the in-frame clones, and not every one. Of 75,000 to 80,000 clones detected, over 80% appear once; the ten largest clones hold around 36%. This CDR3 has 17 amino acids. The germline CDR1 and CDR2 sequences are LGHNT and FRNRAP. After removal of 5 bases from V and 0 bases from J, the junction contained 5 bases not matched to a gene. This clonotype was sampled from a human donor with chronic lymphocytic leukemia. Sequences were derived from PBMCs, sampled after 24 months of ibrutinib treatment. The chain uses TRBV12-5 and TRBJ2-1; TRBD2 aligns across 12 bases. The DNA of the CDR3 is TGTGCTAGTGGTAAGACTAGCGGGAGTGTCTCCTACAATGAGCAGTTCTTC. Amino acid sequence: CASGKTSGSVSYNEQFF.